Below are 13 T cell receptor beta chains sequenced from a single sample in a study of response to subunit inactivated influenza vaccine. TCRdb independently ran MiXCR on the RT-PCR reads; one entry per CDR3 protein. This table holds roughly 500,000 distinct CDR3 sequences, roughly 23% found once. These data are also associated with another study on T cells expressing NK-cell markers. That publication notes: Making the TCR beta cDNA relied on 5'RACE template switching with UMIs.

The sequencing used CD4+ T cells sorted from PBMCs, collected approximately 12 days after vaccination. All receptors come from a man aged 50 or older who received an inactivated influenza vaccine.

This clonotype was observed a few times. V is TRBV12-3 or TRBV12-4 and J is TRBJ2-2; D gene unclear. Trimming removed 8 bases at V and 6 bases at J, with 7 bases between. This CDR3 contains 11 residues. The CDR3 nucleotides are TGTGCCAGCGGTGATTCCGGGGAGCTGTTTTTT. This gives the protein CASGDSGELFF.

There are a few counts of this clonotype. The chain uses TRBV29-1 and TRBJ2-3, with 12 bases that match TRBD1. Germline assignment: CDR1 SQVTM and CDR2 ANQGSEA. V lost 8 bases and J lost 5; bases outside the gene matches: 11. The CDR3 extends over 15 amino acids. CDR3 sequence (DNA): TGCAGCTTTACCCCGGGACAGGGGGCCGGAGATACGCAGTATTTT. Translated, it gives CSFTPGQGAGDTQYF.

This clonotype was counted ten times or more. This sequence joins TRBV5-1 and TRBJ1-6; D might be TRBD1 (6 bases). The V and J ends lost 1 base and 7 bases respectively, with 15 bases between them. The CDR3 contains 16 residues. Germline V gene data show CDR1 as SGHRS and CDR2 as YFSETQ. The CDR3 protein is CASSLNRVSRNSPLHF. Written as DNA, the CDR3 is TGCGCCAGCAGCTTGAACAGGGTATCCAGAAATTCACCCCTCCACTTT. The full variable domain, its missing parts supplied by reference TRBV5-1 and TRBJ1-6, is KAGVTQTPRYLIKTRGQQVTLSCSPISGHRSVSWYQQTPGQGLQFLFEYFSETQRNKGNFPGRFSGRQFSNSRSEMNVSTLELGDSALYLCASSLNRVSRNSPLHFGNGTRLTVT.

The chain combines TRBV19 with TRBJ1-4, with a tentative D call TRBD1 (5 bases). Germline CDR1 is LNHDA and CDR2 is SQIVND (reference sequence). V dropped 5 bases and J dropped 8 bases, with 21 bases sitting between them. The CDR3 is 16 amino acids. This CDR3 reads CASSLYGDSFREKLFF. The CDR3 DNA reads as TGTGCCAGTAGTCTCTACGGGGACTCCTTCCGGGAAAAACTGTTTTTT.

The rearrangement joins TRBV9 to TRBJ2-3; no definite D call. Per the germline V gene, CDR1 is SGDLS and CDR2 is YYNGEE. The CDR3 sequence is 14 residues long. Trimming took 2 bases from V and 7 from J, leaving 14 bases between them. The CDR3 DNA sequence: TGTGCCAGCAGCGTGGACCAGGTTGCGCATACGCAGTATTTT. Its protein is CASSVDQVAHTQYF.

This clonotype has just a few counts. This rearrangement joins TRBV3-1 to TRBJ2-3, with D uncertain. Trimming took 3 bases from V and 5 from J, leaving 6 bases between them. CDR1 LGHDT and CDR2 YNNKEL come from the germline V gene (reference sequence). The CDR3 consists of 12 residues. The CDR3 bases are TGTGCCAGCAGCCAGACGGGAGATACGCAGTATTTT. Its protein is CASSQTGDTQYF.

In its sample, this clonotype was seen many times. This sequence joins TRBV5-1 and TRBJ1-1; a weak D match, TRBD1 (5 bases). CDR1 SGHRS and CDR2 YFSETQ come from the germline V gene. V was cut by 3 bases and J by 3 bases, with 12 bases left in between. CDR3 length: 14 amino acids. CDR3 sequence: CASSWDGGDTEAFF. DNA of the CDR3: TGCGCCAGCAGCTGGGACGGGGGTGACACTGAAGCTTTCTTT.

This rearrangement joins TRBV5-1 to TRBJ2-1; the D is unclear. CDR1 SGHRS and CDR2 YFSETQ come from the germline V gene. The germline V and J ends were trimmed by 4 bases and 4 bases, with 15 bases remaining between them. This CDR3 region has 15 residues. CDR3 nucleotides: TGCGCCAGCAGCCGGTCACAAAACCCTTACAATGAGCAGTTCTTC. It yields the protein CASSRSQNPYNEQFF.

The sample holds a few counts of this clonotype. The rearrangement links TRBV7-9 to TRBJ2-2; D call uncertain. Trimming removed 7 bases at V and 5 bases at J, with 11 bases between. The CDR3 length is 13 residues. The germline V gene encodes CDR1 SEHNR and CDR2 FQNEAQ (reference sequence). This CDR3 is CASIHGETGELFF. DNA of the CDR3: TGTGCCAGCATCCATGGGGAAACCGGGGAGCTGTTTTTT.

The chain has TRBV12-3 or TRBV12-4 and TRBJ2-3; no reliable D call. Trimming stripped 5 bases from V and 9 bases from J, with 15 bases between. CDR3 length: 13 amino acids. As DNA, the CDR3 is TGTGCCAGCAGTCCCAAAGTCCTAGGAACGCAGTATTTT. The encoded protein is CASSPKVLGTQYF.

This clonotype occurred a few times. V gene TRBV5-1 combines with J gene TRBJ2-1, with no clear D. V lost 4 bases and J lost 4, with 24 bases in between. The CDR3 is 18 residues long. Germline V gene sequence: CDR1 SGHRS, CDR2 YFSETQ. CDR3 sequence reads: CASSPGLRNSPSYNEQFF. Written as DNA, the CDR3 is TGCGCCAGCAGCCCCGGTTTACGTAACAGCCCCTCGTACAATGAGCAGTTCTTC.

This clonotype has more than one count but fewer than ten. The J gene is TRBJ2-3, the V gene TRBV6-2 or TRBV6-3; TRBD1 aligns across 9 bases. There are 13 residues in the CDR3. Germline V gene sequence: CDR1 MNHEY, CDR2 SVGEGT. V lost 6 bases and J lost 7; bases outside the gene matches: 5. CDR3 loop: CASRGQGRYTQYF. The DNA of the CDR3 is TGTGCCAGCAGGGGACAGGGAAGGTATACGCAGTATTTT.

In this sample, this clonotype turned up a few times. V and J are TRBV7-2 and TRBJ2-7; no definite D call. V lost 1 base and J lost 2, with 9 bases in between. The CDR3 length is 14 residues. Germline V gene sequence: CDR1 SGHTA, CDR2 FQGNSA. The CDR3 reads CASSLGRATYEQYF. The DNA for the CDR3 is TGTGCCAGCAGCTTAGGCCGGGCGACCTACGAGCAGTACTTC.